These T cell receptor beta chains were read from a single sample in a study of Graves' ophthalmopathy and Graves' hyperthyroidism. TCRdb recomputed calls from the multiplex PCR reads with MiXCR, one row per CDR3 protein. The repertoire has around 660,000 distinct CDR3 sequences, about 40% of them found once; the top ten carry over 2.5%. Sequencing was carried out using peripheral blood. Receptor source: an adult man with Graves' ophthalmopathy. Each CDR3 is given with its conserved first and last residue. Fields, in order: J gene, clone size, V gene, D gene, CDR3 protein, CDR3 DNA. The D gene is left open where the match is weak. For some rows the clone size is stated as once, few or many, or as a class when expanded; others skip it.

TRBJ1-2 | NA | TRBV6-5 | NA | CASNEDLYGYTF | TGTGCCAGCAATGAGGACCTCTATGGCTACACCTTC
TRBJ1-2 | many | TRBV7-9 | TRBD1 | CASSATGTHGYTF | TGTGCCAGCAGCGCGACAGGGACCCATGGCTACACCTTC
TRBJ1-5 | few | TRBV7-2 | NA | CAWSIRGRQPQHF | TGTGCCTGGAGTATCCGGGGCCGACAGCCCCAGCATTTT
TRBJ2-5 | many | TRBV7-2 | NA | CASSLTRTETQYF | TGTGCCAGCAGCTTAACCCGAACGGAGACCCAGTACTTC
TRBJ2-5 | once | TRBV2 | TRBD2 | CASSLDRVAGGKLETQYF | TGTGCCAGCAGCCTGGATCGGGTAGCGGGAGGGAAGTTGGAGACCCAGTACTTC
TRBJ2-7 | NA | TRBV20-1 | NA | CSARVSSGSPQYF | TGCAGTGCTAGAGTGAGCAGCGGGTCCCCCCAGTACTTC
TRBJ2-5 | many | TRBV11-2 | NA | CASSFFSGAGETQYF | TGTGCCAGCAGCTTCTTCTCGGGGGCGGGTGAGACCCAGTACTTC
TRBJ1-2 | NA | TRBV7-8 | NA | CASSAQGLEGNGYTF | TGTGCCAGCAGCGCACAGGGTTTGGAGGGGAATGGCTACACCTTC
TRBJ1-1 | NA | TRBV2 | TRBD1 | CASSPRTGDGTEAFF | TGTGCCAGCAGTCCTCGGACAGGGGATGGCACTGAAGCTTTCTTT
TRBJ2-2 | few | TRBV9 | TRBD2 | CASSVGTSGRWATGELFF | TGTGCCAGCAGCGTCGGGACTAGCGGGAGATGGGCCACCGGGGAGCTGTTTTTT
TRBJ1-5 | NA | TRBV9 | TRBD1 | CASSAGQGAINQPQHF | TGTGCCAGCAGCGCGGGACAGGGGGCGATCAATCAGCCCCAGCATTTT
TRBJ2-2 | many | TRBV19 | NA | CAGGRGRTGELFF | TGTGCCGGGGGCCGAGGCCGCACCGGGGAGCTGTTTTTT
TRBJ2-1 | NA | TRBV7-2 | TRBD2 | CASTFAGANEQFF | TGTGCCAGCACCTTCGCGGGAGCGAATGAGCAGTTCTTC
TRBJ2-3 | few | TRBV10-2 | NA | CASSDRGFGDTQYF | TGCGCCAGCAGTGACCGGGGGTTCGGGGATACGCAGTATTTT
TRBJ1-2 | many | TRBV12-3/TRBV12-4 | NA | CATELIPDSVVPGYTF | TGTGCCACCGAGCTCATTCCGGACAGCGTAGTTCCTGGCTACACCTTC
TRBJ2-5 | few | TRBV20-1 | TRBD2 | CSATGTSGMETQYF | TGCAGTGCTACCGGGACTAGCGGGATGGAGACCCAGTACTTC
TRBJ1-2 | NA | TRBV29-1 | NA | CSVLLATEQWGYTF | TGCAGCGTTCTACTAGCGACAGAACAATGGGGCTACACCTTC
TRBJ1-4 | NA | TRBV12-3/TRBV12-4 | NA | CASSFSPPTNEKLFF | TGTGCCAGCAGTTTCTCGCCTCCCACTAATGAAAAACTGTTTTTT
TRBJ2-7 | many | TRBV19 | TRBD2 | CASSILAGNYEQYF | TGTGCCAGTAGTATCCTAGCGGGGAACTACGAGCAGTACTTC
TRBJ2-2 | many | TRBV24-1 | NA | CATNGNTGELFF | TGTGCCACCAACGGGAACACCGGGGAGCTGTTTTTT
TRBJ1-2 | NA | TRBV25-1 | NA | CASSQTWGGTYGYTF | TGTGCCAGCAGCCAAACCTGGGGAGGTACCTATGGCTACACCTTC
TRBJ2-5 | NA | TRBV25-1 | NA | CASSATTDLGETQYF | TGTGCCAGCAGTGCTACTACGGACCTGGGGGAGACCCAGTACTTC
TRBJ2-5 | many | TRBV10-3 | NA | CASSDRIAQETQYF | TGTGCCAGCAGTGATCGGATAGCTCAAGAGACCCAGTACTTC
TRBJ1-5 | many | TRBV10-3 | NA | CAISEGDLGNQPQHF | TGTGCCATCAGTGAGGGGGACTTGGGGAATCAGCCCCAGCATTTT
TRBJ2-7 | few | TRBV20-1 | TRBD1 | CSARNTGRDRVREQYF | TGCAGTGCTAGAAACACCGGTCGAGACAGGGTGCGGGAGCAGTACTTC
TRBJ2-2 | few | TRBV20-1 | TRBD2 | CSASRSGMNTGELFF | TGCAGTGCGAGCAGGAGCGGGATGAACACCGGGGAGCTGTTTTTT
TRBJ1-2 | NA | TRBV25-1 | NA | CASQDSGGYGYTF | TGTGCCAGCCAAGATAGCGGAGGGTATGGCTACACCTTC